The rows below give T cell receptor beta chains drawn from one sample of a study of CD8 T cells in Susac syndrome. TCRdb re-analysed the immunoSEQ multiplex PCR reads in MiXCR, keeping a single row per CDR3 protein. Of some 57,000 distinct CDR3 sequences in the sample, roughly nine tenths were seen once. The specimen sequenced was CD8+ T cells from PBMCs. The receptor source for this set is a human donor in good health. Both conserved end residues are part of each CDR3. Each record gives: J gene, D gene, clone size, V gene, CDR3 protein, CDR3 DNA. D genes are given only for firm matches. Some rows mark clone size as missing; the rest say once, few, many or name a class of expanded clone.

TRBJ1-2 | . | . | TRBV2 | CASSETPEDHYGYTF | TGTGCCAGCAGTGAAACTCCCGAAGATCACTATGGCTACACCTTC
TRBJ1-5 | . | . | TRBV6-1 | CAARDGGTSQHF | TGTGCCGCAAGGGACGGTGGTACGTCCCAGCATTTT
TRBJ2-7 | TRBD1 | . | TRBV3-1 | CASSQGDRGIEQYF | TGTGCCAGCAGCCAAGGGGACAGGGGTATCGAGCAGTACTTC
TRBJ1-1 | TRBD1 | . | TRBV20-1 | CSAGTGFSNTEAFF | TGCAGTGCCGGGACAGGTTTTTCTAACACTGAAGCTTTCTTT
TRBJ2-3 | TRBD1 | . | TRBV11-2 | CASSYAGGDTQYF | TGTGCCAGCAGCTACGCAGGGGGAGATACGCAGTATTTT
TRBJ1-4 | . | . | TRBV7-9 | CASRYEGHTHEKLFF | TGTGCCAGCAGATACGAAGGGCACACGCATGAAAAACTGTTTTTT
TRBJ2-3 | TRBD2 | . | TRBV7-9 | CASSLPPGRTGPTDTQYF | TGTGCCAGCAGCTTACCGCCCGGGAGGACGGGCCCCACAGATACGCAGTATTTT
TRBJ2-1 | . | . | TRBV13 | CASSLQGGAYNEQFF | TGTGCCAGCAGCTTGCAAGGGGGAGCCTACAATGAGCAGTTCTTC
TRBJ2-3 | TRBD2 | . | TRBV7-3 | CASSTSGGSTDTQYF | TGTGCCAGCAGCACTAGCGGGGGGAGCACAGATACGCAGTATTTT
TRBJ2-1 | . | . | TRBV9 | CASSVAGLGDGEQFF | TGTGCCAGCAGCGTAGCGGGACTCGGGGACGGTGAGCAGTTCTTC
TRBJ2-7 | . | . | TRBV4-3 | CASSQDRNWDNSYEQYF | TGCGCCAGCAGCCAAGATCGTAATTGGGACAACTCCTACGAGCAGTACTTC
TRBJ1-2 | TRBD1 | . | TRBV4-2 | CASSQDRGGTGPDNGYTF | TGTGCCAGCAGCCAAGATAGGGGGGGGACAGGACCTGACAACGGCTACACCTTC
TRBJ2-1 | . | . | TRBV9 | CASSVGQSSYNEQFF | TGTGCCAGCAGCGTAGGACAGTCTAGCTACAATGAGCAGTTCTTC
TRBJ2-4 | TRBD1 | . | TRBV29-1 | CSVFPTGAKNIQYF | TGCAGCGTCTTCCCGACAGGGGCAAAAAACATTCAGTACTTC
TRBJ2-5 | . | . | TRBV4-1 | CAGSWATATWETQYF | TGCGCCGGCAGCTGGGCGACAGCTACCTGGGAGACCCAGTACTTC
TRBJ2-7 | . | few | TRBV13 | CASSLSPWGGRIDEQYF | TGTGCCAGCAGCTTATCCCCGTGGGGGGGGCGTATCGACGAGCAGTACTTC
TRBJ2-4 | TRBD1 | . | TRBV5-1 | CASSLVDRGSLGKNIQYF | TGCGCCAGCAGCTTGGTGGACAGGGGAAGTCTGGGCAAAAACATTCAGTACTTC
TRBJ1-5 | TRBD1 | . | TRBV12-5 | CASGLAGTGDNQPQHF | TGTGCTAGTGGTTTGGCCGGGACAGGGGACAATCAGCCCCAGCATTTT
TRBJ2-3 | TRBD1 | . | TRBV4-1 | CASSLKAGRDREEDTQYF | TGCGCCAGCAGCCTCAAAGCGGGCCGGGACAGGGAGGAAGATACGCAGTATTTT
TRBJ2-1 | . | . | TRBV29-1 | CSVAYSSYNEQFF | TGCAGCGTTGCTTACAGCTCCTACAATGAGCAGTTCTTC
TRBJ1-5 | . | . | TRBV3-1 | CASSLPWPQHF | TGTGCCAGCAGCCTCCCCTGGCCCCAGCATTTT
TRBJ2-7 | TRBD1 | . | TRBV5-1 | CASSLGPQGATPYEQYF | TGCGCCAGCAGCTTGGGCCCCCAGGGGGCCACTCCCTACGAGCAGTACTTC
TRBJ2-5 | . | . | TRBV4-1 | CASSRRGTQETQYF | TGCGCCAGCAGCCGCAGGGGTACCCAAGAGACCCAGTACTTC
TRBJ1-2 | TRBD1 | . | TRBV3-1 | CASSRDREGGYTF | TGTGCCAGCAGCCGGGACAGGGAGGGTGGCTACACCTTC
TRBJ1-5 | . | . | TRBV4-2 | CASSQEYRDQPQHF | TGTGCCAGCAGCCAAGAGTATAGGGATCAGCCCCAGCATTTT
TRBJ1-1 | . | . | TRBV4-1 | CASSWDMNTEAFF | TGCGCCAGCAGCTGGGATATGAACACTGAAGCTTTCTTT
TRBJ1-4 | . | . | TRBV27 | CASSSTGSNEKLFF | TGTGCCAGCAGTAGCACAGGGAGTAATGAAAAACTGTTTTTT